The sequence of this T cell receptor (beta chain) was determined in a study of T-cell reconstitution after alpha-beta-depleted transplantation in children. Study conclusions and caveats: Reportedly, roughly two months post-transplant, alpha-beta T cells arose from several hundred expanded graft clones.

This clonotype was seen ten or more times. Its antigen is currently unknown. Unique molecular identifiers were built into the TCRbeta library. TCRdb reanalysed the PCR reads using MiXCR and keeps one entry per CDR3 protein. The profile shows 150,000 to 200,000 distinct CDR3 sequences, 6.3% of them singletons. Germline CDR1 is SNHLY and CDR2 is FYNNEI. With V trimmed by 11 bases and J by 2 bases, 2 bases remained unmatched. The CDR3 loop spans 12 amino acids. Material: PBMCs, obtained before TCRalphabeta/CD19-depleted stem cell transplant. This sequence joins TRBV2 and TRBJ2-2; 7 positions agree with TRBD1. The origin of this receptor is a girl less than two years old with combined immunodeficiency, due to receive a stem cell transplant. The CDR3 nucleotides read TGTGCCGGGGACAGAAACACCGGGGAGCTGTTTTTT. Amino acids: CAGDRNTGELFF.